In this sample, the clone carrying this T cell receptor (beta chain) turned up a few times. Mismatch with germline at one junction end may stem from a read error. This sample stems from a study of regulatory T cells in long-lasting Graves disease. Time point described: persistent/refractory GD, antithyroid drugs over 5 years with positive TRAb. RNA isolated from PBMCs was used to make the TCR library. The CDR3 covers 13 residues. The germline V gene encodes CDR1 MDHEN and CDR2 SYDVKM. Arm-PCR of CDR3 regions and iRepertoire HTBI primers were the basis on which TCR beta libraries were built. TCRdb called the multiplex PCR reads again in MiXCR, with one record for every CDR3 protein. In the table there are 650,000 to 700,000 distinct CDR3 sequences, about 32% of which are singletons.

This specimen was peripheral blood mononuclear cells (PBMCs), taken when the disease was refractory, from a patient treated with antithyroid drugs. The chain carries TRBV28 and TRBJ2-7; D perhaps matches TRBD1 (6 bases). This clonotype was sampled from a female donor with Graves disease. CDR3 sequence reads: CASSYSPDRGMYF. In nucleotides, the CDR3 is TGTGCCAGCAGTTACTCGCCTGATAGGGGGATGTATTTC.